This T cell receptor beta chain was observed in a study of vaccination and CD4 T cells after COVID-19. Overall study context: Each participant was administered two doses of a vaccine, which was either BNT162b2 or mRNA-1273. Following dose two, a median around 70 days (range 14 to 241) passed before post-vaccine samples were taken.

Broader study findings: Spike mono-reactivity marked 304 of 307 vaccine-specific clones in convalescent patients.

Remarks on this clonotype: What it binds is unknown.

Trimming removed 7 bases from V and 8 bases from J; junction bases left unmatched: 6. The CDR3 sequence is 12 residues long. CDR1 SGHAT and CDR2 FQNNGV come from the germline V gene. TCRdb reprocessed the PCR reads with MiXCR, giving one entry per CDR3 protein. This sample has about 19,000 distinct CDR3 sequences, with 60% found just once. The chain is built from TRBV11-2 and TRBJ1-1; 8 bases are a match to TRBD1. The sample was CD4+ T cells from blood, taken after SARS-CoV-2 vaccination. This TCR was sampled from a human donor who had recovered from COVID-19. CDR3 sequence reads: CASNLRTGEAFF. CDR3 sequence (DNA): TGTGCCAGCAACCTACGGACAGGGGAAGCTTTCTTT.